Below are 4 T cell receptor beta chains sequenced from a single sample in a study of T-cell reconstitution after alpha-beta-depleted transplantation in children. Preparation of the TCRbeta library was carried out with unique molecular identifiers. TCRdb independently ran MiXCR on the PCR reads; one entry per CDR3 protein. The sample contains approximately 250,000 distinct CDR3 sequences, 9.7% of which appear only once. This specimen consisted of PBMCs from the stem cell graft donor, obtained from the stem cell graft. These receptors were collected from a human donor who donated a stem cell graft to a child with SCID.

Many counts were recorded for this clonotype. The CDR3 nucleotides read TGCAGTGCTAGCGGCCAGGGTAGCTATGAGCAGTTCTTC. This translates into CSASGQGSYEQFF. The rearrangement uses TRBV20-1 and TRBJ2-1; perhaps TRBD1 as D (5 bases). Trimming pared 3 bases from V and 8 bases from J, leaving 14 bases between. CDR1 and CDR2 (germline): DFQATT, SNEGSKA (reference sequence). CDR3 length: 13 residues.

At least ten counts were recorded for this clonotype. J is TRBJ2-5 and V is TRBV5-1; 11 nucleotides agree with TRBD1. The germline CDR1 and CDR2 sequences are SGHRS and YFSETQ. The V segment lost 3 bases and the J segment 2 bases; nucleotides outside the gene matches: 6. The CDR3 extends over 16 amino acids. The CDR3 is CASSSRTGGGQETQYF. CDR3 bases: TGCGCCAGCAGCTCTAGGACAGGGGGCGGGCAAGAGACCCAGTACTTC.

In its sample, this clonotype was seen many times. The V gene is TRBV11-2, the J gene TRBJ2-1; TRBD2 matches 7 bases. The V and J ends lost 5 bases and 5 bases, in that order; junction bases with no gene match: 9. The CDR3 runs 15 residues. Germline-derived CDR1 and CDR2 are SGHAT and FQNNGV. The CDR3 protein is CASSPRLASNNEQFF. DNA of the CDR3: TGTGCCAGCAGCCCGAGACTAGCCTCGAACAATGAGCAGTTCTTC.

This clonotype was found a few times. V usage is TRBV18 and J usage is TRBJ2-3; tentative D call: TRBD2 (6 bases). The CDR3 consists of 13 residues. Trimming shortened V by 5 bases and J by 0 bases, and 6 bases separated the two germline ends. The V gene's germline CDR1 is KGHSH and CDR2 LQKENI. CDR3 in amino acids: CASSTSSTDTQYF. The DNA for the CDR3 is TGTGCCAGCTCAACTAGCAGCACAGATACGCAGTATTTT.